The 20 T cell receptor beta chains below come from one sample, sequenced in a study of CD8+ T cells in alopecia areata. Extracted from the samples, RNA was reverse transcribed into cDNA to serve as the sequencing template. The repertoire was sequenced with immunoSEQ multiplex PCR; TCRdb's copy has only in-frame clones and lacks some. Among 150,000 to 200,000 clones listed, less than 70% were seen once. Treatment in this sample: oral pan-JAK inhibitor, 5-10 mg twice daily. The input for sequencing was CD4+ T cells sorted from blood, taken between weeks 49 and 50, from a patient treated with tofacitinib. The receptors stem from a human donor with alopecia areata.

This clone has just one count. The chain joins TRBV30 to TRBJ2-5; D is ambiguous. V lost 1 base, J lost 5 bases, and 11 bases lay in between. Germline CDR1 is GTSNPN and CDR2 is SVGIG (reference sequence). This CDR3 has 13 residues. The CDR3 nucleotides read TGTGCCTGGAGTGGCCTTGCCTACGAGACCCAGTACTTC. It encodes CAWSGLAYETQYF.

J is TRBJ2-1 and V is TRBV29-1; TRBD2 aligns across 10 bases. CDR3 length: 13 amino acids. Germline CDR1 SQVTM, CDR2 ANQGSEA. With 5 bases clipped from V and 8 bases from J, the junction kept 6 bases outside the gene matches. The CDR3 here is CSVILAGVHEQFF. The CDR3 region has the DNA TGCAGCGTTATCCTAGCGGGGGTGCATGAGCAGTTCTTC.

V is TRBV2 and J is TRBJ2-7, with 8 bases aligning to TRBD2. The trim removed 4 bases at V and 3 bases at J, leaving 2 bases unmatched. Per germline, CDR1 SNHLY and CDR2 FYNNEI. The CDR3 has 13 residues. In nucleotides, the CDR3 is TGTGCCAGCAGTGGAGCGGGGGTCTACGAGCAGTACTTC. It is translated as CASSGAGVYEQYF.

This clone was observed a few times. The rearrangement joins TRBV29-1 to TRBJ1-1, with D hard to call. The CDR3 sequence is 13 residues long. V shed 7 bases and J shed 1 base, with 13 bases lying between them. Germline V CDR1 and CDR2: SQVTM, ANQGSEA. This chain's CDR3 is CSARSEGNTEAFF. DNA of the CDR3: TGCAGCGCTCGGTCTGAAGGGAACACTGAAGCTTTCTTT.

With respect to this clone: At the DNA level, this CDR3 is encoded by other sequences in the same sample as well. This chain joins TRBV30 and TRBJ1-2; no definite D call. CDR3 length equals 11 residues. Looked up from germline, CDR1 is GTSNPN and CDR2 is SVGIG (reference sequence). The V and J ends lost 1 base and 7 bases respectively, with 7 bases between them. CDR3 loop: CAWSDGGGYTF. The CDR3 bases are TGTGCCTGGAGTGATGGAGGTGGCTACACCTTC.

V is TRBV11-1 and J is TRBJ2-2; D is undetermined. Germline loops: CDR1 SGHAT, CDR2 FQDESV (reference sequence). The CDR3 is 14 residues long. Trimming pared 3 bases from V and 4 bases from J, leaving 9 bases between. The CDR3 loop reads CASSLAGSTGELFF. In DNA, the CDR3 is TGTGCCAGCAGCTTGGCCGGGTCCACCGGGGAGCTGTTTTTT.

This clone was picked up a small number of times. This chain connects TRBV7-2 to TRBJ2-7; tentative D call: TRBD2 (5 bases). Trimming pared 3 bases from V and 7 bases from J, leaving 10 bases between. This CDR3 spans 12 amino acids. Germline CDR1 reads SGHTA; CDR2 reads FQGNSA. DNA for the CDR3: TGTGCCAGCAGCTTCCTACGAGGGGAGCAGTACTTC. It codes for CASSFLRGEQYF.

Comments on this clone: Germline is not matched at one junction end, which may reflect a read error. Other nucleotide sequences from this sample produce the same CDR3. V usage is TRBV11-2 and J usage is TRBJ2-4; unclear D gene. CDR3 length: 14 residues. From germline, CDR1 is SGHAT and CDR2 FQNNGV. CDR3 in DNA: TGCGCCAGCAGCTCGGTGGGAGCCAAAAACATTCAGTACTTC. Amino acid sequence: CASSSVGAKNIQYF.

This clone was counted between two and nine times. This chain connects TRBV7-6 to TRBJ2-5, with unresolved D. The DNA end is a closer match to TRBJ2-7, so the J assignment may be wrong. The CDR3 covers 14 residues. Germline CDR1 is SGHVS and CDR2 is FNYEAQ. CDR3: CASSLDLKSYEQYF. As DNA, the CDR3 is TGTGCCAGCAGCTTAGACCTGAAATCCTACGAGCAGTACTTC.

This clone has more than one count but fewer than ten. The J gene is TRBJ1-1, the V gene TRBV11-3; D unresolved. The CDR3 runs to 11 residues. CDR1 and CDR2 from the germline V gene are SGHNT and YENEEA. V lost 8 bases, J lost 3 bases, and 7 bases lay in between. As DNA, the CDR3 is TGTGCCAGCGGGAGTTACACTGAAGCTTTCTTT. Its protein product is CASGSYTEAFF.

The chain employs TRBV7-3 and TRBJ2-1; TRBD2 might be the D (5 bases). Germline V CDR1 and CDR2: SGHTA, FQGTGA. This CDR3 contains 13 residues. Trimming removed 2 bases from V and 14 bases from J, with 16 bases in between. Written as DNA, the CDR3 is TGTGCCAGCAGCTTAGATCGGGATGGGGTGAAGTTCTTC. Translated: CASSLDRDGVKFF.

V usage is TRBV18 and J usage is TRBJ1-1; a weak D match, TRBD1 (6 bases). Germline loops: CDR1 KGHSH, CDR2 LQKENI. Trimming removed 1 base at V and 1 base at J, with 10 bases between. The CDR3 length is 15 residues. CDR3 DNA: TGTGCCAGCTCACCACTGCCAGGGGCGAACACTGAAGCTTTCTTT. Translating gives CASSPLPGANTEAFF.

The table lists this clone with a few counts. The V and J genes are TRBV9 and TRBJ2-4; possibly TRBD2 for D (6 bases). Germline V gives CDR1 SGDLS, CDR2 YYNGEE. The V gene lost 0 bases and the J gene lost 6 bases, with 13 bases spanning the gap. CDR3 length: 15 amino acids. In DNA form, the CDR3 reads TGTGCCAGCAGCGTAGCTTGGGACTTTGGAAACATTCAGTACTTC. Its translation: CASSVAWDFGNIQYF.

Here the CDR3 DNA reads TGTGCCAGCAGCGTAGGTCAGGGGCCCTACGAGCAGTACTTC. It translates to CASSVGQGPYEQYF. The chain carries TRBV9 and TRBJ2-7, with D perhaps matching TRBD1 (6 bases). Per germline, CDR1 SGDLS and CDR2 YYNGEE. The CDR3 has 14 amino acids. V was clipped by 0 bases and J by 2 bases, with 9 bases between them.

CDR3 loop: CSVPGATDTQYF. CDR3 DNA: TGCAGCGTTCCGGGGGCGACAGATACGCAGTATTTT. This chain links TRBV29-1 with TRBJ2-3; D is perhaps TRBD1 or TRBD2 (6 bases each). With 5 bases removed from V and 3 bases from J, the gap between germline ends came to 9 bases. This CDR3 contains 12 residues. In germline, CDR1 is SQVTM, CDR2 ANQGSEA.

The J gene is TRBJ2-2, the V gene TRBV15, with no clear D. Germline assignment: CDR1 LNHNV and CDR2 YYDKDF (reference sequence). This CDR3 comprises 13 residues. V lost 5 bases, J lost 0 bases, and 4 bases lay in between. The CDR3 region is CATSWANTGELFF. The CDR3 DNA is TGTGCCACCAGCTGGGCGAACACCGGGGAGCTGTTTTTT.

J is TRBJ2-3 and V is TRBV5-1; TRBD2 matches at 8 bases. This CDR3 has 15 residues. From germline, CDR1 is SGHRS and CDR2 YFSETQ. The V segment lost 0 bases and the J segment 2 bases; nucleotides outside the gene matches: 2. CDR3 sequence reads: CASSLASGLTDTQYF. The DNA for the CDR3 is TGCGCCAGCAGCTTGGCTAGCGGGCTCACAGATACGCAGTATTTT.

This clone showed up just once. This chain uses TRBV29-1 with TRBJ2-7; TRBD1 is a possible D gene (6 bases). The germline V gene encodes CDR1 SQVTM and CDR2 ANQGSEA. The CDR3 sequence is 16 residues long. V lost 0 bases and J 3 bases, leaving 18 bases between the germline ends. The CDR3 nucleotides are TGCAGCGTTGAAGATCAGGCAGGGACAAACTACTACGAGCAGTACTTC. Amino acid sequence: CSVEDQAGTNYYEQYF.

This sequence joins TRBV23-1 and TRBJ2-5; a weak D match, TRBD1 (5 bases). TRBV23-1 is flagged as an ORF with uncertain function. This CDR3 spans 15 amino acids. Between the trimmed V and J ends, which lost 2 bases and 2 bases, there was a span of 12 bases. CDR3 in amino acids: CASSQRRQYQETQYF. CDR3 in DNA: TGCGCCAGCAGTCAACGGAGACAGTATCAAGAGACCCAGTACTTC.

The genes are TRBV5-1 and TRBJ2-3; D unclear. There are 12 residues in the CDR3. Germline CDR1 SGHRS, CDR2 YFSETQ. Trimming pared 5 bases from V and 5 bases from J, leaving 9 bases between. CDR3 nucleotide sequence: TGCGCCAGCAGGGACGGAGAAGATACGCAGTATTTT. It specifies CASRDGEDTQYF.